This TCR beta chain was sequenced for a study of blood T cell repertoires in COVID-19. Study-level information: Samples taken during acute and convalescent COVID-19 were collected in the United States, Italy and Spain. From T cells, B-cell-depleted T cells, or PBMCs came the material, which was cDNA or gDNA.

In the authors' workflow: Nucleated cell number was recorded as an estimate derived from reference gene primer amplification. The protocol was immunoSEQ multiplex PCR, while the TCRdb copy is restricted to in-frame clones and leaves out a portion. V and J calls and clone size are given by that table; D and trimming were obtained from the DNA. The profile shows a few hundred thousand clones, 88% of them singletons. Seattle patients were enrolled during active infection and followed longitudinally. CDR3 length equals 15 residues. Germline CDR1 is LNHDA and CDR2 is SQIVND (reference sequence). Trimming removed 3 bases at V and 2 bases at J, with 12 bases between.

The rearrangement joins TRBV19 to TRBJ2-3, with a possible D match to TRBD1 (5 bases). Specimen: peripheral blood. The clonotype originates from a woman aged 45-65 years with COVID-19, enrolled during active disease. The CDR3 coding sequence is TGTGCCAGTAGTATCTCACAGGCGTTCACAGATACGCAGTATTTT. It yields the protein CASSISQAFTDTQYF. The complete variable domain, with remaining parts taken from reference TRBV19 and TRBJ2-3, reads DGGITQSPKYLFRKEGQNVTLSCEQNLNHDAMYWYRQDPGQGLRLIYYSQIVNDFQKGDIAEGYSVSREKKESFPLTVTSAQKNPTAFYLCASSISQAFTDTQYFGPGTRLTVL.